This T cell receptor beta chain was recorded in a study of shared clonotypes between healthy human individuals (dated by TCRdb to the early 2020s). Looking at the study overall: The cohort comprised a couple of women and a few men aged 18 to 49 years. For each donor, CD4 naive and CD4 memory were each run on three plates, CD8 naive on two plates, and CD8 memory on one plate. To estimate repertoire size and how much clonotypes are shared between individuals, the study performed deep sequencing of blood TCR repertoires from 4 to 6 healthy adults. Between about 0.85 and 8.9 billion PBMCs per donor were obtained by leukapheresis. To increase sequencing depth and limit assay-specific biases, TCR repertoire library preparation and sequencing were carried out by different laboratories using diverse techniques. Here is what the overall study found, with its caveats: Pairwise subsampling indicated that sequencing depth was expected to affect the degree of clonotype sharing among donors. Sampling was limited to blood, and TCR repertoires in tissue likely differ from TCR repertoires in blood. Across a few donors, about 5.2% of naive CD4, approximately 3.5% of naive CD8, about 2.3% of memory CD4, and around 0.4% of memory CD8 clonotypes were shared. Estimated clonotype richness was generally larger for naive than for memory subsets. Because the study included only a small number of donors, the genetic and exposure-history diversity represented was limited. Compared with non-shared clonotypes, clonotypes shared by all four sorted-subset donors had higher generation probabilities. Rarefaction of sorted-subset datasets indicated incomplete sequencing despite the large sequencing depth.

Using the deep immunoSEQ assay, multiplex PCR amplified TCR CDR3 regions from genomic DNA. Extracted genomic DNA from each cell subset was distributed evenly across all wells of several immunoSEQ 96-well plates, and each plate was treated as a replicate. For sorted subsets, approximately 200 ng of genomic DNA, equivalent to around 29,000 T cell genomes, went into each replicate PCR. The purified libraries were quantified using a Qubit 3.0 fluorometer, sized with a Bioanalyzer 2100, and then quantified again using the KAPA Library Quantification kit. A separate single-read 150-cycle Illumina NextSeq 550 flow cell was used to sequence each immunoSEQ 96-well plate. The authors processed their data as follows. The immunoSEQ output contained only junctional sequences without quality scores, so filtering could not match that applied to full-length reads. To assign V/J genes and CDR3, sequences were annotated using PyIR, a Python wrapper for IgBLAST v1.9, with IMGT germline references. Reads with weak V/J assignments (E-value above 1e-6), missing CDR3, stop codons, out-of-frame junctions, or ambiguous translated residues were removed. A V3J clonotype was defined by an identical inferred V gene, J gene, and CDR3 amino acid sequence. Percentage overlap between repertoires was calculated by dividing the number of shared unique clonotypes by the size of the smaller repertoire. RTK rarefaction, the Chao1 estimator, and Recon v2.1 estimates of unobserved clonotypes were used to assess repertoire richness. OLGA was used to compute generation probabilities for all TCRbeta clonotypes that the gDNA method yielded from a handful of donors. TCRdb limited this immuneACCESS table to in-frame rearrangements with V and J called. A share of clones is missing; checked studies link under half to unresolved V genes, and the rest is unexplained. The V and J calls and the clone size are those of that table, but D and trimming were determined from the DNA. The table for this sample lists about 2.1 million clones; 90% to 95% of them were counted only once. The ten largest clones represent about 1.7% of the sample.

CD8 naive samples were CD45RO-negative cells positively selected for CCR7, giving a CD45RA+CCR7+ population that excluded TemRA cells. The donors were healthy, HIV-negative adults who had no recently reported acute infections or vaccinations. Every donor was a Caucasian adult living in Nashville, Tennessee, USA. Blood was obtained by leukapheresis, after which PBMCs were separated by Ficoll-Histopaque density gradient centrifugation and cryopreserved in liquid nitrogen vapor phase. Purity and quantity of every magnetically sorted T cell population were checked by analytical flow cytometry. Each sorted fraction had its genomic DNA isolated and then quantified by UV absorbance on a Nanodrop 2000c. About this clone: Its antigen specificity is not known. The sample holds no much larger clone one base away, and base qualities are not on file.

Material: naive CD8+ T cells from PBMCs. The meaning of the sample's cell subset or site label: CD45RA+CCR7+. The origin of this receptor is a man younger than 30 in good health. Some clones in this sample may be carry-over from other donors' samples.

The DNA is as follows: TGTGCCAGTAGTATGGTTGGGTCAGCTCACTACGAGCAGTACTTC. It translates as CASSMVGSAHYEQYF. The chain joins TRBV19 to TRBJ2-7, with the D gene too uncertain to name. At the junction V is shortened by 3 bases and J by 3 bases, with 15 bases in between. The CDR3 holds 15 amino acids from the cysteine to the phenylalanine. Just CDR3 DNA is preserved here, 45 bases in frame from base 1. The germline V gene (reference sequence) sets CDR1 to LNHDA and CDR2 to SQIVND.